This TCR beta chain was sequenced in a study of naive and memory T cell subsets. Study results and limitations: TCR abundance followed a power law differing between naive and memory subsets. Over 85% of naive TCR sequences appeared only once after error correction, unlike memory subsets.

The CDR3 extends over 14 amino acids. The V gene lost 3 bases and the J gene lost 2 bases, with 9 bases spanning the gap. The germline V gene encodes CDR1 SNHLY and CDR2 FYNNEI. Overnight CMV lysate stimulation of fresh PBMCs defined donor CMV status by CD4+ IFNgamma. Both TRBC1 and TRBC2 were covered by a beta constant-region primer of two equimolar oligonucleotides. The cDNA 3' end received a ligated single-stranded oligonucleotide carrying the SP2 primer and a 12-nucleotide UMI. TCRdb called the UMI-ligation and nested PCR reads again in MiXCR, with one record for every CDR3 protein. This sample has 130,000 to 150,000 distinct CDR3 sequences, with over 15% found just once. Concerning this clonotype itself: What it binds is not known.

This sequence was found in a human donor in good health. The genes are TRBV2 and TRBJ2-3; D is ambiguous. Sequenced: naive CD4+ T cells from blood. The CDR3 loop is CASSEQSSTDTQYF. In DNA form, the CDR3 reads TGTGCCAGCAGTGAGCAGTCCTCCACAGATACGCAGTATTTT.